Listed below are T cell receptor beta chains from one sample, sequenced in a study of vaccination and CD4 T cells after COVID-19. No cognate antigen is known for these TCRs. One entry per CDR3 protein results from TCRdb running MiXCR on the PCR reads. The sample carries about 21,000 distinct CDR3 sequences, approximately 50% recorded once. Sequenced material: CD4+ T cells from blood, cultured in vitro. All receptors come from a human donor who had recovered from COVID-19. Each CDR3 is given with its conserved first and last residue. Each record gives: V gene, clone size, J gene, D gene, CDR3 DNA, CDR3 protein. D genes are given only for firm matches. A row's size may be missing; if present it is once, few, many or a size class.

v_call: TRBV7-3; clone_size: once; j_call: TRBJ2-1; d_call: .; cdr3_nt: TGTGCCAGCAGCTCGGCTGCGGGTGGATATGGAGCTACCTACAATGAGCAGTTCTTC; cdr3_aa: CASSSAAGGYGATYNEQFF
v_call: TRBV5-1; clone_size: .; j_call: TRBJ2-1; d_call: .; cdr3_nt: TGCGCCAGCAGCTTGGACAGTCCAACCTACAATGAGCAGTTCTTC; cdr3_aa: CASSLDSPTYNEQFF
v_call: TRBV6-2/TRBV6-3; clone_size: .; j_call: TRBJ2-7; d_call: .; cdr3_nt: TGTGCCACCCGGAGGGAGGCCATGTACTACGAGCAGTACTTC; cdr3_aa: CATRREAMYYEQYF
v_call: TRBV20-1; clone_size: few; j_call: TRBJ2-3; d_call: .; cdr3_nt: TGCAGTGCTAGAGAGCGAGGGAGTGCCTCAGATACGCAGTATTTT; cdr3_aa: CSARERGSASDTQYF
v_call: TRBV6-2/TRBV6-3; clone_size: .; j_call: TRBJ2-4; d_call: .; cdr3_nt: TGTGCCAGCAGCCCCGACAGAATAGCCAAAAACATTCAGTACTTC; cdr3_aa: CASSPDRIAKNIQYF
v_call: TRBV20-1; clone_size: .; j_call: TRBJ2-5; d_call: .; cdr3_nt: TGCAGTGCCCCCACATATGAGACCCAGTACTTC; cdr3_aa: CSAPTYETQYF
v_call: TRBV27; clone_size: large; j_call: TRBJ1-2; d_call: TRBD1; cdr3_nt: TGTGCCAGCAGTTCCAGGACAGGGGGCGGCGGTGGTTATGGCTACACCTTC; cdr3_aa: CASSSRTGGGGGYGYTF
v_call: TRBV19; clone_size: .; j_call: TRBJ2-4; d_call: TRBD1; cdr3_nt: TGTGCCAGTAATTCAGGGGGCGGAAACATTCAGTACTTC; cdr3_aa: CASNSGGGNIQYF
v_call: TRBV12-3/TRBV12-4; clone_size: few; j_call: TRBJ1-1; d_call: .; cdr3_nt: TGTGCCAGCAGCTGGGGGGGAGAAGCTTTCTTT; cdr3_aa: CASSWGGEAFF
v_call: TRBV20-1; clone_size: .; j_call: TRBJ2-5; d_call: .; cdr3_nt: TGCAGTGCTAGAGTCCCGTTCGGACCCGTCGGCGAGACCCAGTACTTC; cdr3_aa: CSARVPFGPVGETQYF
v_call: TRBV7-2; clone_size: few; j_call: TRBJ2-3; d_call: .; cdr3_nt: TGTGCCAGCAGTCGGGACGGCACAGATACGCAGTATTTT; cdr3_aa: CASSRDGTDTQYF
v_call: TRBV10-3; clone_size: .; j_call: TRBJ2-3; d_call: .; cdr3_nt: TGTGCCATCAGTTCGGGGCCAGCCCAGAGCACAGATACGCAGTATTTT; cdr3_aa: CAISSGPAQSTDTQYF
v_call: TRBV6-2/TRBV6-3; clone_size: .; j_call: TRBJ1-2; d_call: .; cdr3_nt: TGTGCCAGCAGCCGGGACCGCGACTATGGCTACACCTTC; cdr3_aa: CASSRDRDYGYTF
v_call: TRBV20-1; clone_size: few; j_call: TRBJ2-3; d_call: .; cdr3_nt: TGCAGTGCTAGACAGACAGGACCAGATACGCAGTATTTT; cdr3_aa: CSARQTGPDTQYF
v_call: TRBV24-1; clone_size: .; j_call: TRBJ2-7; d_call: TRBD2; cdr3_nt: TGTGCCACCAGTGACCCCGCGGGGGTCCCCTACGAGCAGTACTTC; cdr3_aa: CATSDPAGVPYEQYF
v_call: TRBV4-2; clone_size: .; j_call: TRBJ2-1; d_call: .; cdr3_nt: TGTGCCAGCACCCAAGGTACCCACCCGGCCAATGAGCAGTTCTTC; cdr3_aa: CASTQGTHPANEQFF
v_call: TRBV28; clone_size: .; j_call: TRBJ1-5; d_call: TRBD1; cdr3_nt: TGTGCCAGCAGTTTCCCACAGGGGACTCAGCCCCAGCATTTT; cdr3_aa: CASSFPQGTQPQHF
v_call: TRBV28; clone_size: .; j_call: TRBJ1-2; d_call: .; cdr3_nt: TGTGCCAGCAGCCCCGGACAGAACTATGGCTACACCTTC; cdr3_aa: CASSPGQNYGYTF
v_call: TRBV7-6; clone_size: .; j_call: TRBJ2-7; d_call: .; cdr3_nt: TGTGCCAGCAGCCCCTGGGGGGTCTCCTACGAGCAGTACTTC; cdr3_aa: CASSPWGVSYEQYF
v_call: TRBV6-5; clone_size: medium-sized; j_call: TRBJ2-5; d_call: TRBD1; cdr3_nt: TGTGCCAGCAGTTACCGGGGACAGGGAATAGAGACCCAGTACTTC; cdr3_aa: CASSYRGQGIETQYF
v_call: TRBV4-3; clone_size: .; j_call: TRBJ1-6; d_call: TRBD1; cdr3_nt: TGCGCCAGCAGCCAAGATCCGACAGGGAATTCACCCCTCCACTTT; cdr3_aa: CASSQDPTGNSPLHF
v_call: TRBV28; clone_size: .; j_call: TRBJ1-5; d_call: TRBD1; cdr3_nt: TGTGCCAGCAGTTCGACGCACCTTAGACAGGGCAGCAATCAGCCCCAGCATTTT; cdr3_aa: CASSSTHLRQGSNQPQHF
v_call: TRBV7-8; clone_size: .; j_call: TRBJ1-1; d_call: .; cdr3_nt: TGTGCCAGCAGCGCCAGGGGGAACACTGAAGCTTTCTTT; cdr3_aa: CASSARGNTEAFF
v_call: TRBV5-4; clone_size: .; j_call: TRBJ1-2; d_call: TRBD1; cdr3_nt: TGTGCCAGCAGCGGGCCGGGGACAGACCTCTATGGCTACACCTTC; cdr3_aa: CASSGPGTDLYGYTF
v_call: TRBV6-2/TRBV6-3; clone_size: few; j_call: TRBJ1-1; d_call: .; cdr3_nt: TGTGCCAGCAGTTACTCGAGTGGCGGGACCGGAGCTTTCTTT; cdr3_aa: CASSYSSGGTGAFF
v_call: TRBV19; clone_size: once; j_call: TRBJ1-1; d_call: .; cdr3_nt: TGTGCCAGTAGTAGCACAGTGAACACTGAAGCTTTCTTT; cdr3_aa: CASSSTVNTEAFF
v_call: TRBV7-3; clone_size: .; j_call: TRBJ2-3; d_call: .; cdr3_nt: TGTGCCAGCAGCTTAAGGCCCAGCACAGATACGCAGTATTTT; cdr3_aa: CASSLRPSTDTQYF
v_call: TRBV27; clone_size: .; j_call: TRBJ2-7; d_call: TRBD2; cdr3_nt: TGTGCCAGCAGTAGGGAGGGGCCTAGGGAGCAGTACTTC; cdr3_aa: CASSREGPREQYF
v_call: TRBV20-1; clone_size: .; j_call: TRBJ1-2; d_call: TRBD1; cdr3_nt: TGCAGTGCTAGTATCTCGGACAGGGGGGGCGGCTACACCTTC; cdr3_aa: CSASISDRGGGYTF
v_call: TRBV20-1; clone_size: .; j_call: TRBJ1-2; d_call: .; cdr3_nt: TGCAGTGCTTATTTTCCTTCTAACTATGGCTACACCTTC; cdr3_aa: CSAYFPSNYGYTF
v_call: TRBV2; clone_size: .; j_call: TRBJ2-1; d_call: .; cdr3_nt: TGTGCCAGCAGTTTGTCTTACAATGAGCAGTTCTTC; cdr3_aa: CASSLSYNEQFF
v_call: TRBV20-1; clone_size: .; j_call: TRBJ1-1; d_call: .; cdr3_nt: TGCAGTGCTAGGGACTCGTGGACCACTGAAGCTTTCTTT; cdr3_aa: CSARDSWTTEAFF
v_call: TRBV30; clone_size: .; j_call: TRBJ1-1; d_call: TRBD1; cdr3_nt: TGTGCCTGTGGACAGGGTGAAGCTTTCTTT; cdr3_aa: CACGQGEAFF
v_call: TRBV6-1; clone_size: .; j_call: TRBJ2-7; d_call: TRBD1; cdr3_nt: TGTGCCAGCAGTGAAAGGACAGGGGGACCCTACGAGCAGTACTTC; cdr3_aa: CASSERTGGPYEQYF
v_call: TRBV7-8; clone_size: few; j_call: TRBJ2-5; d_call: TRBD2; cdr3_nt: TGTGCCAGCAGCTTAGGACTAGCGGGACAAGAGACCCAGTACTTC; cdr3_aa: CASSLGLAGQETQYF
v_call: TRBV2; clone_size: .; j_call: TRBJ1-6; d_call: .; cdr3_nt: TGTGCCAGCAGTGATCAGGGTATAGATTCACCCCTCCACTTT; cdr3_aa: CASSDQGIDSPLHF
v_call: TRBV27; clone_size: .; j_call: TRBJ1-1; d_call: .; cdr3_nt: TGTGCCAGCAGGAGGGTGGGTGGTCAGGAAGCTTTCTTT; cdr3_aa: CASRRVGGQEAFF
v_call: TRBV7-2; clone_size: .; j_call: TRBJ1-2; d_call: .; cdr3_nt: TGTGCCAGCAGCTTAGGTGACAGCCTCTATGGCTACACCTTC; cdr3_aa: CASSLGDSLYGYTF
v_call: TRBV20-1; clone_size: .; j_call: TRBJ2-5; d_call: .; cdr3_nt: TGCAGTGCTAGAGATCGGGTGGGGGTCCCCCGGGAGACCCAGTACTTC; cdr3_aa: CSARDRVGVPRETQYF
v_call: TRBV2; clone_size: .; j_call: TRBJ2-7; d_call: .; cdr3_nt: TGTGCCAGCCAGACAGACCGCTACGAGCAGTACTTC; cdr3_aa: CASQTDRYEQYF
v_call: TRBV5-8; clone_size: .; j_call: TRBJ2-3; d_call: .; cdr3_nt: TGTGCCAGCAGCTTGAGGGGGGCGCGCACAGATACGCAGTATTTT; cdr3_aa: CASSLRGARTDTQYF
v_call: TRBV7-2; clone_size: .; j_call: TRBJ1-1; d_call: TRBD1; cdr3_nt: TGTGCCAGCAGCTTATCAGGGGGAGGCACTGAAGCTTTCTTT; cdr3_aa: CASSLSGGGTEAFF
v_call: TRBV27; clone_size: .; j_call: TRBJ2-7; d_call: TRBD2; cdr3_nt: TGTGCCAGCAGCTCCCTACGGGGGGGCTACGAGCAGTACTTC; cdr3_aa: CASSSLRGGYEQYF
v_call: TRBV11-2; clone_size: .; j_call: TRBJ1-1; d_call: .; cdr3_nt: TGTGCCAGCAGCTTAGAGAGGGCCAGGGAGGCTTTCTTT; cdr3_aa: CASSLERAREAFF
v_call: TRBV27; clone_size: .; j_call: TRBJ1-2; d_call: .; cdr3_nt: TGTGCCAGCAGTTTCACAGGAGGTGGCTACACCTTC; cdr3_aa: CASSFTGGGYTF
v_call: TRBV28; clone_size: .; j_call: TRBJ2-3; d_call: TRBD1; cdr3_nt: TGTGCCAGCAGTACTTCCGGGACAGGGGACCTAGATACGCAGTATTTT; cdr3_aa: CASSTSGTGDLDTQYF
v_call: TRBV6-5; clone_size: once; j_call: TRBJ1-3; d_call: .; cdr3_nt: TGTGCCAGCAGTTACTCAAGCCCTATCCGAAACACCATATATTTT; cdr3_aa: CASSYSSPIRNTIYF
v_call: TRBV6-1; clone_size: few; j_call: TRBJ1-2; d_call: .; cdr3_nt: TGTGCCAGCAGTGAAGCCCTTTACTATGGCTACACCTTC; cdr3_aa: CASSEALYYGYTF
v_call: TRBV6-1; clone_size: .; j_call: TRBJ2-7; d_call: TRBD2; cdr3_nt: TGTGCCAGCAACCCCGGGACTAGCGCATCCTACGAGCAGTACTTC; cdr3_aa: CASNPGTSASYEQYF
v_call: TRBV7-9; clone_size: .; j_call: TRBJ2-7; d_call: .; cdr3_nt: TGTGCCAGCAGCTTCGGGGGCGCCTCCTACGAGCAGTACTTC; cdr3_aa: CASSFGGASYEQYF
v_call: TRBV20-1; clone_size: .; j_call: TRBJ2-1; d_call: TRBD2; cdr3_nt: TGCAGTGCTTATAGCGGGGGGGTTGTTGAGCAGTTCTTC; cdr3_aa: CSAYSGGVVEQFF
v_call: TRBV20-1; clone_size: .; j_call: TRBJ2-4; d_call: TRBD2; cdr3_nt: TGCAGTGCTAACACGGGACTAGCGGGAGAGGTCAAAAACATTCAGTACTTC; cdr3_aa: CSANTGLAGEVKNIQYF
v_call: TRBV5-5; clone_size: .; j_call: TRBJ2-5; d_call: TRBD2; cdr3_nt: TGTGCCAGCAGCACCCCCGGGGGGTCGGAGACCCAGTACTTC; cdr3_aa: CASSTPGGSETQYF
v_call: TRBV15; clone_size: .; j_call: TRBJ1-2; d_call: .; cdr3_nt: TGTGCCACCAGCAGAGATCCGGGGGGGGCGAGAGGCTACACCTTC; cdr3_aa: CATSRDPGGARGYTF
v_call: TRBV10-3; clone_size: .; j_call: TRBJ2-7; d_call: .; cdr3_nt: TGTGCCATCAGTGACCTCGTGGGGGTCTACGAGCAGTACTTC; cdr3_aa: CAISDLVGVYEQYF